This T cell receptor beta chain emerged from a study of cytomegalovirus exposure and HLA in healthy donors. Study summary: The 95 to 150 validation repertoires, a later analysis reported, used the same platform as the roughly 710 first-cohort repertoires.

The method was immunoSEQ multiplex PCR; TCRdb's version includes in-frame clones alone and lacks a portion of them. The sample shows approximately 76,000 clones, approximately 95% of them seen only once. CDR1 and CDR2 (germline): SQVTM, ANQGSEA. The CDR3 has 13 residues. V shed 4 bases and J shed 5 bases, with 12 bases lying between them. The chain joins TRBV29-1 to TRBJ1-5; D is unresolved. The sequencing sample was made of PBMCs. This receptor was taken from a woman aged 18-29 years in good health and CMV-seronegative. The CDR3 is CSVVVGRDQPQHF. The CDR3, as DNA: TGCAGCGTTGTCGTGGGGAGAGATCAGCCCCAGCATTTT.